This T cell receptor beta chain was recovered during a study of shared clonotypes between healthy human individuals. The overall study: CD4 naive cells filled three plates per donor, CD4 memory three, CD8 naive two and CD8 memory one.

Measured with immunoSEQ multiplex PCR; TCRdb has only the in-frame clones, and not every one. The sample carries 180,000 or so clones, 80% to 95% recorded once. V trimming: 5 bases; J trimming: 5 bases; junction bases outside the gene matches: 9. This CDR3 has 15 amino acids. Germline V lookup: CDR1 MDHEN, CDR2 SYDVKM. Findings of the study overall: Shared across several donors were roughly 4.8% of the naive CD4 clonotypes.

In the case of this clone: As yet, its antigen is unknown.

V and J are TRBV28 and TRBJ1-1; 9 nucleotides align to TRBD1. The sequence was collected from a woman aged 25 to 39 in good health. The sequencing sample was made of naive CD4+ T cells sorted from blood. Subset here: CD45RA+ positively selected. The CDR3 region has the DNA TGTGCCAGCAGTACCATACAGGGGGCTGGGACTGAAGCTTTCTTT. Translation: CASSTIQGAGTEAFF.